The 22 T cell receptor beta chains listed next were all sequenced from one sample in a study of cytomegalovirus exposure and HLA in healthy donors. PCR primers comprised 60 Vbeta and 13 Jbeta primers. Profiling relied on immunoSEQ multiplex PCR, and the TCRdb table lists in-frame clones only, not all of them. The table shows approximately 150,000 clones, with roughly 72% occurring only once. The sequencing input was PBMCs. Source of these receptors: a middle-aged woman in good health and CMV-seronegative.

The chain combines TRBV11-3 with TRBJ2-2; 11 bases agree with TRBD2. The CDR3 is 17 residues long. After removal of 4 bases from V and 6 bases from J, the junction contained 10 bases not matched to a gene. The germline gives CDR1 SGHNT, CDR2 YENEEA. The DNA for the CDR3 is TGTGCCAGCAGCTCGCACGTAACTAGCGGGAGCTCCGGGGAGCTGTTTTTT. Protein: CASSSHVTSGSSGELFF. Combining the CDR3 with reference TRBV11-3 and TRBJ2-2 gives the whole variable domain EAGVVQSPRYKIIEKKQPVAFWCNPISGHNTLYWYLQNLGQGPELLIRYENEEAVDDSQLPKDRFSAERLKGVDSTLKIQPAELGDSAVYLCASSSHVTSGSSGELFFGEGSRLTVL.

This clone was observed once. For the CDR3, the DNA is TGTGCCACCGCCTACAGGTATCGCTCTGGGGCCAACGTCCTGACTTTC. Translated, it gives CATAYRYRSGANVLTF. V is TRBV27 and J is TRBJ2-6, with D possibly being TRBD1 (5 bases). V dropped 10 bases and J dropped 0 bases, with 16 bases sitting between them. CDR3 length: 16 amino acids. Per germline, CDR1 MNHEY and CDR2 SMNVEV (reference sequence). The full variable domain, completed using reference TRBV27 and TRBJ2-6, is EAQVTQNPRYLITVTGKKLTVTCSQNMNHEYMSWYRQDPGLGLRQIYYSMNVEVTDKGDVPEGYKVSRKEKRNFPLILESPSPNQTSLYFCATAYRYRSGANVLTFGAGSRLTVL.

The chain joins TRBV30 to TRBJ2-7; D uncertain. Germline CDR1 and CDR2: GTSNPN and SVGIG (reference sequence). This CDR3 spans 11 amino acids. The V end was cut by 4 bases, the J end by 6 bases, with 10 bases between. The CDR3, as DNA: TGTGCCTGGATGCGGTTTAGCGAGCAGTACTTC. Amino acid sequence: CAWMRFSEQYF. Filled out from reference TRBV30 and TRBJ2-7, the complete variable domain reads SQTIHQWPATLVQPVGSPLSLECTVEGTSNPNLYWYRQAAGRGLQLLFYSVGIGQISSEVPQNLSASRPQDRQFILSSKKLLLSDSGFYLCAWMRFSEQYFGPGTRLTVT.

The V and J genes are TRBV2 and TRBJ2-5; D unclear. The germline CDR1 and CDR2 sequences are SNHLY and FYNNEI. Trimming pared 4 bases from V and 3 bases from J, leaving 6 bases between. The CDR3 loop spans 12 amino acids. This CDR3 is CASSVVEETQYF. The CDR3 region has the DNA TGTGCCAGCAGTGTTGTAGAAGAGACCCAGTACTTC.

The chain couples TRBV7-2 to TRBJ2-2; D gene ambiguous. The CDR3 runs 16 residues. The V and J ends lost 0 bases and 5 bases respectively, with 13 bases between them. Per the germline V gene, CDR1 is SGHTA and CDR2 is FQGNSA. The CDR3 is CASSLAMQAITGELFF. The CDR3 nucleotides read TGTGCCAGCAGCTTAGCTATGCAGGCTATTACCGGGGAGCTGTTTTTT.

The gene calls are TRBV19 and TRBJ1-1; unclear D gene. The CDR3 totals 13 residues. Per germline, CDR1 LNHDA and CDR2 SQIVND (reference sequence). V lost 4 bases and J 0 bases, leaving 6 bases between the germline ends. The CDR3 loop is CASSNSVNTEAFF. Written as DNA, the CDR3 is TGTGCCAGTAGTAATTCCGTGAACACTGAAGCTTTCTTT.

J is TRBJ1-5 and V is TRBV6-5; TRBD1 matches at 7 bases. Germline V CDR1 and CDR2: MNHEY, SVGAGI. This CDR3 region has 14 residues. J was trimmed by 6 bases and V by 4 bases; bases with no gene match: 6. DNA for the CDR3: TGTGCCAGCAGTTGGAGACAGGGCTCTCAGCCCCAGCATTTT. Translation gives CASSWRQGSQPQHF.

The chain recombines TRBV28 with TRBJ2-4, with TRBD1 matching over 9 bases. Trimming removed 4 bases from V and 2 bases from J; junction bases left unmatched: 18. The CDR3 has 20 amino acids. Germline values: CDR1 MDHEN, CDR2 SYDVKM. CDR3 nucleotides: TGTGCCAGCAGTTCCACCTCGGGACAGGGTCTGAGGGGAACCAAAAACATTCAGTACTTC. It encodes CASSSTSGQGLRGTKNIQYF.

This clone was detected only a few times. This chain uses TRBV27 with TRBJ2-7; TRBD2 might be the D (6 bases). The V gene lost 3 bases and the J gene lost 3 bases, with 12 bases spanning the gap. Germline CDR1 and CDR2: MNHEY and SMNVEV (reference sequence). The CDR3 extends over 14 amino acids. The DNA of the CDR3 is TGTGCCAGCAGTTTGACTAGTCGGTTCTACGAGCAGTACTTC. Amino acid sequence: CASSLTSRFYEQYF.

This clone was observed once. V is TRBV5-1 and J is TRBJ2-7, with 7 bases lining up with TRBD1. CDR1 is SGHRS, CDR2 YFSETQ, per germline. The length of the CDR3 is 16 residues. V shed 0 bases and J 5 bases; nucleotides not matched to a gene: 11. CDR3 sequence: CASSLADREDVNEQYF. Here the CDR3 DNA reads TGCGCCAGCAGCTTGGCCGACAGGGAAGACGTTAACGAGCAGTACTTC.

The V call is TRBV14, the J call TRBJ2-1; TRBD2 matches at 7 bases. Trimming took 4 bases from V and 5 from J; bases not matched to a gene: 11. The CDR3 is 16 amino acids. CDR1 SGHDN and CDR2 FVKESK come from the germline V gene. DNA for the CDR3: TGTGCCAGCAGCCCGCCCGGGATAGCGGGTAACAATGAGCAGTTCTTC. Its translation: CASSPPGIAGNNEQFF.

The chain links TRBV19 to TRBJ1-2, with 10 bases lining up with TRBD1. The CDR3 spans 16 residues. Germline CDR1 reads LNHDA; CDR2 reads SQIVND (reference sequence). The V and J ends lost 5 bases and 5 bases, in that order; junction bases with no gene match: 11. Written as DNA, the CDR3 is TGTGCCAGTAGTGACGGCCCCGGGACAGGGGAGTATGGCTACACCTTC. The encoded protein is CASSDGPGTGEYGYTF.

V and J are TRBV9 and TRBJ2-5; D is possibly TRBD2 (6 bases). The CDR3 sequence is 15 residues long. Germline lookup yields CDR1 SGDLS and CDR2 YYNGEE. V lost 6 bases and J lost 5, with 20 bases in between. CDR3 nucleotide sequence: TGTGCCAGCACGAGGTATGGCGGGATGGAGGAGACCCAGTACTTC. Translated, it gives CASTRYGGMEETQYF.

V and J are TRBV5-1 and TRBJ2-5; 7 positions match TRBD1. Germline CDR1 reads SGHRS; CDR2 reads YFSETQ. Trimming at V came to 1 base and at J to 2 bases, leaving 8 bases not matched to a gene. The CDR3 runs to 16 residues. The DNA of the CDR3 is TGCGCCAGCAGCTTGTCTGTCGGGACAGTTCAAGAGACCCAGTACTTC. Its translation is CASSLSVGTVQETQYF.

This chain uses TRBV13 with TRBJ2-7; D ambiguous. Germline V CDR1 and CDR2: PRHDT, FYEKMQ (reference sequence). V lost 8 bases to trimming and J lost 3 bases, with 14 bases between them. CDR3 length: 13 residues. Here the CDR3 DNA reads TGTGCCAGCGAGGAACAAGGCCGCTACGAGCAGTACTTC. Its translation is CASEEQGRYEQYF.

J is TRBJ2-7 and V is TRBV30; 8 positions agree with TRBD1. In germline, CDR1 is GTSNPN, CDR2 SVGIG (reference sequence). Trimming at V came to 4 bases and at J to 2 bases, leaving 7 bases not matched to a gene. CDR3 length equals 14 residues. The DNA for the CDR3 is TGTGCCTGGAACATACAGGGGGGCCCCTACGAGCAGTACTTC. Translating it yields CAWNIQGGPYEQYF. Based on the CDR3 plus reference TRBV30 and TRBJ2-7, the full variable domain is SQTIHQWPATLVQPVGSPLSLECTVEGTSNPNLYWYRQAAGRGLQLLFYSVGIGQISSEVPQNLSASRPQDRQFILSSKKLLLSDSGFYLCAWNIQGGPYEQYFGPGTRLTVT.

V gene TRBV28 combines with J gene TRBJ1-2; 8 bases align to TRBD1. The CDR3 totals 19 residues. Germline CDR1 reads MDHEN; CDR2 reads SYDVKM. J was trimmed by 5 bases and V by 5 bases; bases with no gene match: 22. The CDR3 region has the DNA TGTGCCAGCAGTCCCTCGCCCGGACAGGGTATAGGTGTCGGGTATGGCTACACCTTC. Translated, it gives CASSPSPGQGIGVGYGYTF.

This clone was seen more than once but under ten times. This sequence joins TRBV19 and TRBJ2-3; 9 bases agree with TRBD1. J was trimmed by 4 bases and V by 9 bases; bases with no gene match: 11. From germline, CDR1 is LNHDA and CDR2 SQIVND (reference sequence). CDR3 length: 15 amino acids. CDR3 DNA: TGTGCCAGCCGGCTCAGACAGGGGGGCGCAGATACGCAGTATTTT. It specifies CASRLRQGGADTQYF.

The V call is TRBV10-3, the J call TRBJ1-1, with D unclear. The germline V gene encodes CDR1 ENHRY and CDR2 SYGVKD. This CDR3 comprises 14 residues. Trimming removed 7 bases at V and 0 bases at J, with 12 bases between. The CDR3 DNA sequence: TGTGCCATCAACCCCGGGGAGATGAACACTGAAGCTTTCTTT. It codes for CAINPGEMNTEAFF.

The V gene is TRBV6-6, the J gene TRBJ2-5; TRBD2 aligns across 12 bases. With V trimmed by 2 bases and J by 5 bases, 3 bases remained unmatched. Germline loops: CDR1 MNHNY, CDR2 SVGAGI (reference sequence). The CDR3 runs to 15 residues. CDR3 residues: CASSYPGTSGETQYF. For the CDR3, the DNA is TGTGCCAGCAGTTACCCCGGGACTAGCGGGGAGACCCAGTACTTC.

This chain connects TRBV6-6 to TRBJ2-3; D call uncertain. CDR3 length: 11 amino acids. V was trimmed by 7 bases and J by 5 bases, leaving 7 bases between them. The germline CDR1 and CDR2 sequences are MNHNY and SVGAGI (reference sequence). This chain's CDR3 is CASNGGDTQYF. The CDR3 coding sequence is TGTGCCAGCAATGGCGGAGATACGCAGTATTTT.

This sequence joins TRBV27 and TRBJ1-2, with D uncertain. Trimming pared 6 bases from V and 2 bases from J, leaving 10 bases between. CDR1 and CDR2 from the germline V gene are MNHEY and SMNVEV (reference sequence). The CDR3 contains 13 residues. CDR3 coding DNA: TGTGCCAGCAGAGTTAGAGGAAACTATGGCTACACCTTC. This gives the protein CASRVRGNYGYTF.